Given below is one TCR beta chain in context. Its antigen is not known. Trimming removed 5 bases from V and 6 bases from J, with 15 bases in between. The CDR3 is made up of 14 amino acids. Germline lookup yields CDR1 SEHNR and CDR2 FQNEAQ (reference sequence). This entry comes from a study of vaccination and CD4 T cells after COVID-19. As to treatment: approximately nine-day PBMC culture with coronavirus spike peptide pools or control peptides (ViraFEST assay). PBMCs, plated at 2 million to 2.5 million per well, were grown in the presence of 10 IU/ml IL-2 and 10 ug/ml peptide pools. The Oncomine TCR Beta short-read assay was applied to DNA of cultured CD4+ T cells. TCRdb re-called the PCR reads through MiXCR, storing one row per CDR3 protein. The profile shows over 12,000 distinct CDR3 sequences, approximately 51% of them singletons.

The sequence was obtained from a human donor with COVID-19. This sequence joins TRBV7-9 and TRBJ2-3; TRBD1 or TRBD2 may be the D gene (5 bases each). Sequencing used cultured CD4+ T cells from blood, obtained after SARS-CoV-2 vaccination. As DNA, the CDR3 is TGTGCCAGCAGCCAGTTGGGACGCCCCGATACGCAGTATTTT. Translation: CASSQLGRPDTQYF.